This T cell receptor (beta chain) comes out of a study of blood T cell repertoires in COVID-19. Assay: immunoSEQ multiplex PCR; the TCRdb copy retains only in-frame clones and omits some. The sample consists of more than 200,000 clones, roughly 90% of them appearing once. CDR1 and CDR2 (germline): PRHDT, FYEKMQ (reference sequence). Trimming shortened V by 0 bases and J by 8 bases, and 12 bases separated the two germline ends. There are 14 residues in the CDR3. The V and J genes are TRBV13 and TRBJ2-3, with D uncertain. The clonotype originates from a woman aged 40 to 50 who had recovered from COVID-19. The material sequenced was peripheral blood. The CDR3 DNA sequence: TGTGCCAGCAGCTTAGGGAATAGTCTGGTTACGCAGTATTTT. Translation gives CASSLGNSLVTQYF.